These 5 T cell receptor beta chains were all obtained from the same sample, sequenced in a study of T cells in localized non-small cell lung cancer. Method: immunoSEQ multiplex PCR; TCRdb's copy keeps in-frame clones and lacks some. The sample lists fewer than 25,000 clones; 85% to 90% were seen once. Sequences were derived from PBMCs, sampled before any cancer treatment. The receptors originated from a man aged 40 to 70 with stage II lung adenocarcinoma.

The rearrangement links TRBV2 to TRBJ1-1, with 8 bases matching TRBD1. CDR3 length: 15 amino acids. CDR1 SNHLY and CDR2 FYNNEI come from the germline V gene. Trimming cost V 3 bases and J 6 bases; bases outside gene matches: 9. This CDR3 reads CASSEEGRGRSEAFF. In nucleotides, the CDR3 is TGTGCCAGCAGTGAGGAAGGCAGGGGGCGATCTGAAGCTTTCTTT.

The rearrangement links TRBV4-3 to TRBJ1-2; D not certain. Germline loops: CDR1 LGHNA, CDR2 YSLEER. The length of the CDR3 is 17 residues. Trimming cost V 0 bases and J 0 bases, with 14 bases left between them. CDR3 nucleotide sequence: TGCGCCAGCAGCCAAGATTTAGCGATCCACACTAACTATGGCTACACCTTC. Protein sequence: CASSQDLAIHTNYGYTF.

The J gene is TRBJ2-1, the V gene TRBV6-6, with TRBD2 identical over 9 bases. This CDR3 comprises 16 residues. CDR1 is MNHNY and CDR2 is SVGAGI in the germline V gene (reference sequence). After removal of 5 bases from V and 4 bases from J, the junction contained 9 bases not matched to a gene. This CDR3 reads CASSGSGAGGYNEQFF. CDR3 in DNA: TGTGCCAGCAGTGGATCCGGAGCGGGGGGTTACAATGAGCAGTTCTTC.

This clone was detected only once. The chain employs TRBV20-1 and TRBJ2-7; D gene unclear. Trimming stripped 6 bases from V and 3 bases from J, with 9 bases between. The germline CDR1 and CDR2 sequences are DFQATT and SNEGSKA (reference sequence). This CDR3 contains 11 residues. The CDR3 region is CSAPWSYEQYF. CDR3 DNA: TGCAGTGCCCCCTGGAGCTACGAGCAGTACTTC.

The chain links TRBV18 to TRBJ1-3, with a possible D match to TRBD1 (6 bases). Trimming left V 2 bases short and J 3 bases short, with 11 bases between. The germline V gene has CDR1 KGHSH and CDR2 LQKENI. The CDR3 extends over 15 amino acids. CDR3 protein: CASSPKQGDGNTIYF. As DNA, the CDR3 is TGTGCCAGCTCACCAAAACAGGGAGATGGAAACACCATATATTTT.